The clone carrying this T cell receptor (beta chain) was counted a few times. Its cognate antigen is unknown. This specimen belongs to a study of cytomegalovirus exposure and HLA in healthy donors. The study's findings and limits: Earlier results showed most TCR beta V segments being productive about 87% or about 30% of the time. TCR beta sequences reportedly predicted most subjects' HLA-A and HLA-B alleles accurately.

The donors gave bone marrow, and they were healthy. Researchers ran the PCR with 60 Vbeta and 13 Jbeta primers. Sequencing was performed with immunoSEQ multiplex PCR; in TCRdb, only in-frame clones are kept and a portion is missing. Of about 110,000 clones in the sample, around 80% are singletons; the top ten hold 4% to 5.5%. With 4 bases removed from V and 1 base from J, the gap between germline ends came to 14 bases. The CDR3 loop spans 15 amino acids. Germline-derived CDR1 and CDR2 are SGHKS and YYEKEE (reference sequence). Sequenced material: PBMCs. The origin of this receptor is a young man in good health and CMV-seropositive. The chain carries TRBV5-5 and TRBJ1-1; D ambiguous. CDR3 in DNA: TGTGCCAGCAGCAAACCGAAAGCCCCGAACACTGAAGCTTTCTTT. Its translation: CASSKPKAPNTEAFF.